One and the same sample provided the 3 T cell receptor beta chains below, sequenced in a study of beta chain features in type 1 diabetes. Expressed TCRB transcripts were sequenced after all isolated RNA was converted to cDNA. TCRdb's copy holds only in-frame clones and misses some; the assay was immunoSEQ multiplex PCR. Among 200,000 to 250,000 clones listed, more than 9% were seen once. Input material: naive CD4+ T cells from blood. These receptors were collected from a young woman in good health.

This clone was found once. This chain uses TRBV30 with TRBJ1-2, with TRBD1 matching over 12 bases. The CDR3 covers 15 residues. The J segment lost 8 bases and the V segment lost 0 bases, leaving 7 bases of the junction unmatched. Germline loops: CDR1 GTSNPN, CDR2 SVGIG (reference sequence). The CDR3 loop reads CAWSVPGTGGLGYTF. The DNA of the CDR3 is TGTGCCTGGAGTGTACCCGGGACAGGGGGCCTCGGCTACACCTTC.

The sample holds a few counts of this clone. V usage is TRBV10-3 and J usage is TRBJ2-1; 16 bases match TRBD2. The CDR3 extends over 16 amino acids. Unmatched junction bases numbered 3, after V lost 6 bases and J lost 4 bases. The germline V gene has CDR1 ENHRY and CDR2 SYGVKD. DNA of the CDR3: TGTGCCATCAGCCCGGGACTAGCGGGAGGGTACAATGAGCAGTTCTTC. This gives the protein CAISPGLAGGYNEQFF.

This clone was seen more than once but under ten times. The V gene is TRBV29-1, the J gene TRBJ1-5, with 8 bases identical to TRBD1. The trim removed 4 bases at V and 4 bases at J, leaving 9 bases unmatched. CDR1 is SQVTM, CDR2 ANQGSEA, per germline. There are 15 residues in the CDR3. CDR3 coding DNA: TGCAGCGTTGCGGGGTCGACAGGGGAAAATCAGCCCCAGCATTTT. Translated: CSVAGSTGENQPQHF.